Listed below are T cell receptor beta chains from one sample, sequenced in a study of identical twins. From the 5' RACE reads, TCRdb called clonotypes with MiXCR, one entry per CDR3 protein. Here the sample spans some 460,000 distinct CDR3 sequences, around 14% being singletons. This sample was also put to use in a study of yellow fever vaccine responses in identical twins.

Material: CD4+ T cells sorted from blood. The receptors were sampled from a young woman in good health. The CDR3 runs from the conserved cysteine through the conserved F or W. The D gene is left open where the match is weak. Not every row has a clone size; where given, it reads once, few, many or a size class.

few	TRBD1	TRBV20-1	TRBJ2-5	CSAIRQGAQETQYF	TGCAGTGCAATTAGACAGGGGGCCCAAGAGACCCAGTACTTC
few	-	TRBV21-1	TRBJ1-6	CASSKTRGFDNSPLHF	TGTGCCAGCAGCAAAACCCGGGGTTTTGATAATTCACCCCTCCACTTT
-	-	TRBV11-2	TRBJ2-3	CASSLGALLRYTDTQYF	TGTGCCAGCAGCTTAGGGGCGCTCCTAAGGTACACAGATACGCAGTATTTT
-	TRBD2	TRBV24-1	TRBJ2-3	CATSKETSGMSTDTQYF	TGTGCCACCAGTAAGGAGACTAGCGGGATGAGCACAGATACGCAGTATTTT
-	-	TRBV30	TRBJ2-7	CAWSVGLPSTEQYF	TGTGCCTGGAGTGTAGGACTGCCAAGTACCGAGCAGTACTTC
few	-	TRBV20-1	TRBJ2-7	CSARYLVGAYEQYF	TGCAGTGCTAGATATCTAGTGGGGGCCTACGAGCAGTACTTC
few	TRBD2	TRBV20-1	TRBJ2-1	CSASGGEPYNEQFF	TGCAGTGCTAGCGGGGGGGAACCCTACAATGAGCAGTTCTTC
few	TRBD1	TRBV10-3	TRBJ2-7	CAISRTGEDEQYF	TGTGCCATCAGTCGGACAGGGGAGGACGAGCAGTACTTC
-	TRBD2	TRBV20-1	TRBJ2-7	CSATGLAGVYEQYF	TGCAGTGCCACGGGACTAGCGGGGGTCTACGAGCAGTACTTC
few	-	TRBV11-2	TRBJ2-7	CASSSILEQYF	TGTGCCAGCAGCTCTATCCTGGAGCAGTACTTC
-	TRBD2	TRBV20-1	TRBJ2-5	CSARGIAGIPVTQYF	TGCAGTGCTAGAGGAATAGCGGGAATCCCAGTGACCCAGTACTTC
few	TRBD1	TRBV6-1	TRBJ1-6	CASARRADRGDSPLHF	TGTGCCAGCGCGAGACGAGCGGACAGGGGGGATTCACCCCTCCACTTT
many	TRBD2	TRBV5-1	TRBJ2-7	CASSFGGGSYEQYF	TGCGCCAGCAGCTTCGGTGGCGGGAGCTACGAGCAGTACTTC
many	TRBD1	TRBV25-1	TRBJ1-1	CASTRTGPNTEAFF	TGTGCCAGCACGAGGACAGGGCCGAACACTGAAGCTTTCTTT
-	TRBD2	TRBV4-1	TRBJ2-2	CASSRSGLGITGELFF	TGCGCCAGCAGCCGCTCTGGACTAGGGATCACCGGGGAGCTGTTTTTT
few	-	TRBV7-3	TRBJ2-7	CASSPRSRAGSYYEQYF	TGTGCCAGCAGCCCCCGGTCCCGGGCAGGGAGTTACTACGAGCAGTACTTC
few	-	TRBV24-1	TRBJ1-2	CATSQSPNGYTF	TGTGCCACCAGTCAGTCTCCTAATGGCTACACCTTC
few	-	TRBV12-3/TRBV12-4	TRBJ2-5	CASSLSVGETQYF	TGTGCCAGCAGTTTAAGTGTAGGGGAGACCCAGTACTTC
few	-	TRBV5-4	TRBJ2-3	CASNSRLGESTDTQYF	TGTGCCAGCAATTCCCGCCTGGGGGAAAGCACAGATACGCAGTATTTT
-	TRBD2	TRBV7-3	TRBJ2-7	CASSLRTPSSSGGNYEQYF	TGTGCCAGCAGCTTGAGGACGCCGTCGTCTAGCGGGGGAAACTACGAGCAGTACTTC
many	-	TRBV2	TRBJ2-7	CASSELYEQYF	TGTGCCAGCAGTGAACTCTACGAGCAGTACTTC
-	-	TRBV24-1	TRBJ2-1	CATSEGYQQFF	TGTGCCACCAGTGAGGGGTATCAGCAGTTCTTC
once	-	TRBV24-1	TRBJ2-5	CATSDLSESSETQYF	TGTGCCACCAGTGATTTGTCTGAGAGTAGCGAGACCCAGTACTTC
many	-	TRBV4-3	TRBJ2-7	CASSQVTGRYEQYF	TGCGCCAGCAGCCAAGTCACAGGGAGGTACGAGCAGTACTTC
-	-	TRBV13	TRBJ2-7	CASSATRSYEQYF	TGTGCCAGCAGCGCGACACGATCCTACGAGCAGTACTTC
-	-	TRBV7-9	TRBJ1-6	CASSSLEGLGNSPLHF	TGTGCCAGCAGCTCCCTCGAGGGGCTCGGAAATTCACCCCTCCACTTT
-	-	TRBV5-1	TRBJ2-2	CASSSGGGKNTGELFF	TGCGCCAGCAGCTCCGGCGGCGGGAAAAACACCGGGGAGCTGTTTTTT
few	-	TRBV29-1	TRBJ2-5	CSVASGGAGGTQYF	TGCAGCGTTGCCAGCGGAGGGGCCGGAGGGACCCAGTACTTC
-	-	TRBV6-6	TRBJ2-7	CASSYSRGNEQYF	TGTGCCAGCAGTTACTCGAGGGGGAACGAGCAGTACTTC
-	TRBD2	TRBV28	TRBJ2-5	CASNLAGGEETQYF	TGTGCCAGCAACCTAGCGGGAGGTGAGGAGACCCAGTACTTC
-	-	TRBV5-5	TRBJ2-7	CASSFLVTPPYEQYF	TGTGCCAGCAGCTTTCTTGTGACCCCCCCCTACGAGCAGTACTTC
few	-	TRBV5-1	TRBJ2-7	CASRLMGEASYEQYF	TGCGCCAGCAGATTGATGGGGGAAGCGTCCTACGAGCAGTACTTC
few	-	TRBV27	TRBJ2-7	CASSLEGRGAYEQYF	TGTGCCAGCAGTTTGGAGGGCCGCGGGGCCTACGAGCAGTACTTC
few	TRBD2	TRBV7-2	TRBJ2-3	CASSSYSGGSDTQYF	TGTGCCAGCAGCTCATATAGCGGGGGGTCAGATACGCAGTATTTT
-	-	TRBV10-3	TRBJ2-3	CATGAVTDTQYF	TGTGCCACGGGGGCCGTCACAGATACGCAGTATTTT
few	TRBD2	TRBV6-1	TRBJ2-3	CASRGLAGTYTQYF	TGTGCCAGCAGAGGACTAGCGGGGACCTACACGCAGTATTTT
few	-	TRBV5-1	TRBJ2-3	CASSLGKTGASTDTQYF	TGCGCCAGCAGCTTGGGGAAGACAGGAGCTAGCACAGATACGCAGTATTTT
few	-	TRBV20-1	TRBJ2-1	CSAHFTARSYNEQFF	TGCAGTGCCCACTTTACGGCCCGCTCCTACAATGAGCAGTTCTTC
-	-	TRBV15	TRBJ2-3	CATSRRSTGTGLTDTQYF	TGTGCCACCAGCAGGAGGTCCACAGGGACTGGGCTCACAGATACGCAGTATTTT